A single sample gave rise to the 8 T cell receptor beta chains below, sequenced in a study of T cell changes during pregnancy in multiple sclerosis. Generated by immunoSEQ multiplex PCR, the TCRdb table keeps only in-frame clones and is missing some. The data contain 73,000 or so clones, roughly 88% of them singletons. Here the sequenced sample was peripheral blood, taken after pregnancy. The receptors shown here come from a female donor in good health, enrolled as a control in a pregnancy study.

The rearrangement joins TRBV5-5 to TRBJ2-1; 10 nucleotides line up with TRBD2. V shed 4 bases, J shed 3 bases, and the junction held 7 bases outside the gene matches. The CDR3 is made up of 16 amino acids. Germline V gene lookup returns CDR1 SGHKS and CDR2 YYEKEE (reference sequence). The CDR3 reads CASSQLLAGDYNEQFF. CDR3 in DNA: TGTGCCAGCAGCCAACTCCTAGCGGGAGACTACAATGAGCAGTTCTTC.

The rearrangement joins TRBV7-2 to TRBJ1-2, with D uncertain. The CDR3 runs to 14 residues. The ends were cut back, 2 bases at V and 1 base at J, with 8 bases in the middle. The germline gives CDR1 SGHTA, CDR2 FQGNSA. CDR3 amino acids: CASSLTTNNYGYTF. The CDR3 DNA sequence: TGTGCCAGCAGCTTAACCACAAATAACTATGGCTACACCTTC.

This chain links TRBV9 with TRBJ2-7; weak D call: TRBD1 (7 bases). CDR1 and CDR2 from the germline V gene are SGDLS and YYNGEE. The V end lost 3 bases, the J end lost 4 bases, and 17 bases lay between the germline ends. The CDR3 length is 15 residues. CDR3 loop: CASSASGGYPYEQYF. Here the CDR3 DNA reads TGTGCCAGCAGCGCCTCAGGGGGGTATCCTTACGAGCAGTACTTC.

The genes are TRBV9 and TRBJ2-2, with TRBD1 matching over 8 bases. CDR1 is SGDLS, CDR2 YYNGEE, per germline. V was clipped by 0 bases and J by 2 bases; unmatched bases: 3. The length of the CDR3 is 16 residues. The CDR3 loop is CASSVEAGGNTGELFF. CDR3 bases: TGTGCCAGCAGCGTAGAAGCAGGGGGCAACACCGGGGAGCTGTTTTTT.

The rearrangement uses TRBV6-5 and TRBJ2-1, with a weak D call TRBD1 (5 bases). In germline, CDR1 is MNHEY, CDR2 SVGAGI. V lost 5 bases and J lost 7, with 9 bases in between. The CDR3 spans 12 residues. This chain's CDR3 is CASSARVNEQFF. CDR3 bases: TGTGCCAGCAGTGCCAGGGTAAATGAGCAGTTCTTC.

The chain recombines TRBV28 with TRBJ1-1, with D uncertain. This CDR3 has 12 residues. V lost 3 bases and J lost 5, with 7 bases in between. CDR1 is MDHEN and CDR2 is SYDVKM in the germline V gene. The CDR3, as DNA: TGTGCCAGCAGTTTGTCCCAGACTGAAGCTTTCTTT. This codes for CASSLSQTEAFF.

CDR3 bases: TGTGCCAGCTCACCACTTTCGGGACAGGGGAATTACGGCTACACCTTC. Its translation is CASSPLSGQGNYGYTF. The chain carries TRBV18 and TRBJ1-2, with 10 bases that match TRBD1. V lost 1 base and J lost 8; bases outside the gene matches: 10. The V gene's germline CDR1 is KGHSH and CDR2 LQKENI. There are 16 residues in the CDR3.

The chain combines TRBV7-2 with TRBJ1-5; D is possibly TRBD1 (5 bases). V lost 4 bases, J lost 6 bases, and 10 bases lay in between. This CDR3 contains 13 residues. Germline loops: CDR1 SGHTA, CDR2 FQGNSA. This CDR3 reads CASSWGEGQPQHF. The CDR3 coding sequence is TGTGCCAGCAGCTGGGGGGAAGGTCAGCCCCAGCATTTT.